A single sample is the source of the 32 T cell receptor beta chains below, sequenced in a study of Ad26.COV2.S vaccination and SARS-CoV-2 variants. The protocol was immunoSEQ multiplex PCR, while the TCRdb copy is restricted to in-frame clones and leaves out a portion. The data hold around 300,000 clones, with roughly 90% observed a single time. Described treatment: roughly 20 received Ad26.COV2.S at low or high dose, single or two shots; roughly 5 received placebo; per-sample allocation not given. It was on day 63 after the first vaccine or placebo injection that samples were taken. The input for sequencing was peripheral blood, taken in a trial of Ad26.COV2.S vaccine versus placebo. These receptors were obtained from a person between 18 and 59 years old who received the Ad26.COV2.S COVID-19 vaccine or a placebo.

CDR3 loop: CASSLSQTYEQYF. CDR3 nucleotide sequence: TGTGCCAGCAGCTTATCGCAAACCTACGAGCAGTACTTC. The chain combines TRBV7-2 with TRBJ2-7; no clear D gene. The germline V and J ends were trimmed by 2 bases and 2 bases, with 7 bases remaining between them. CDR3 length: 13 residues. CDR1 SGHTA and CDR2 FQGNSA come from the germline V gene.

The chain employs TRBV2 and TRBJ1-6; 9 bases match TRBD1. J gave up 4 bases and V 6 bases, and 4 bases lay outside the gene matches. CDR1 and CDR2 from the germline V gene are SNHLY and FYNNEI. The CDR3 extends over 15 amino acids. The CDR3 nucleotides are TGTGCCAGCAGAGAGGACAGGGGTTATAATTCACCCCTCCACTTT. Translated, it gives CASREDRGYNSPLHF.

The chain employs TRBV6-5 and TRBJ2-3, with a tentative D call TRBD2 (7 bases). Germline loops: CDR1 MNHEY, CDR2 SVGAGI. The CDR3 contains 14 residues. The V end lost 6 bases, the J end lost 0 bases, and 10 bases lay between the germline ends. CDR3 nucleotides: TGTGCCAGCAGGGGGGGGCTGAGCACAGATACGCAGTATTTT. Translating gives CASRGGLSTDTQYF.

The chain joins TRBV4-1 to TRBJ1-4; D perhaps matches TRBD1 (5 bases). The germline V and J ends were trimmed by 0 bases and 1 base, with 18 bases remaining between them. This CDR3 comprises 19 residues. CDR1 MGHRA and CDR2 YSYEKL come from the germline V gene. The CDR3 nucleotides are TGCGCCAGCAGCCAAGATCGTGGCAGGGTGGTGGGAACTAATGAAAAACTGTTTTTT. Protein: CASSQDRGRVVGTNEKLFF.

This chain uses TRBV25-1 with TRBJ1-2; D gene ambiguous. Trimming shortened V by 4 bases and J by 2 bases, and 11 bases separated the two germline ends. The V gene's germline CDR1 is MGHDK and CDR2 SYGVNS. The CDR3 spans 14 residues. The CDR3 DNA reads TGTGCCAGCAGTGCGCTAGACATAAACTATGGCTACACCTTC. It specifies CASSALDINYGYTF.

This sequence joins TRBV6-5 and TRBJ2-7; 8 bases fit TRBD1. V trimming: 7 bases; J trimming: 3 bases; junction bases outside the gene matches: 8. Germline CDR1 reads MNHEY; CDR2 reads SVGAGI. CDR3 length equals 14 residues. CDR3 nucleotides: TGTGCCAGCACCGACGGGACAGGCGGCTACGAGCAGTACTTC. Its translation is CASTDGTGGYEQYF.

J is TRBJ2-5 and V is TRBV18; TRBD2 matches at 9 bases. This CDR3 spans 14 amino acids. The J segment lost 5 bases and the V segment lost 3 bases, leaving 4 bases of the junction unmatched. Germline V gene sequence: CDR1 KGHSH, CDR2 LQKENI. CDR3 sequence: CASSPSGGLETQYF. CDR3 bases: TGTGCCAGCTCACCTAGCGGGGGTCTCGAGACCCAGTACTTC.

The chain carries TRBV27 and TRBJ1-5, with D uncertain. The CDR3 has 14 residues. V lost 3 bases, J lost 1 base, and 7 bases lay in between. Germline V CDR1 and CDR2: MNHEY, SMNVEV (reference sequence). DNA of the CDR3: TGTGCCAGCAGTTTGGCTTCGAGCAATCAGCCCCAGCATTTT. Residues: CASSLASSNQPQHF.

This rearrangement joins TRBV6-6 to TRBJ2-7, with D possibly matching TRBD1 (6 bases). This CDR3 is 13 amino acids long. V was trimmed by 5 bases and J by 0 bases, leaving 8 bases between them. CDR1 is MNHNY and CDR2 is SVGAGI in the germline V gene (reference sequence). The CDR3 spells CASSTGFSYEQYF. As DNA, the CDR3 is TGTGCCAGCAGTACAGGGTTCTCCTACGAGCAGTACTTC.

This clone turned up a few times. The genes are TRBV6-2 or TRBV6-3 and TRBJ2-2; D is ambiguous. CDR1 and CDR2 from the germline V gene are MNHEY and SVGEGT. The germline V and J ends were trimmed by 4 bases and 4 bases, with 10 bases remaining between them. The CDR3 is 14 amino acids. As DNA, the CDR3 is TGTGCCAGCAGTTTATCCATTGGCACCGGGGAGCTGTTTTTT. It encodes CASSLSIGTGELFF.

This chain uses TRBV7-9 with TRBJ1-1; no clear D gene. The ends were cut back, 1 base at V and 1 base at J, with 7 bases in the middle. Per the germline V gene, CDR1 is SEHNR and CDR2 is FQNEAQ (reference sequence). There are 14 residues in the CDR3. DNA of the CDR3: TGTGCCAGCAGCTTAGGGGCGTGGAACACTGAAGCTTTCTTT. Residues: CASSLGAWNTEAFF.

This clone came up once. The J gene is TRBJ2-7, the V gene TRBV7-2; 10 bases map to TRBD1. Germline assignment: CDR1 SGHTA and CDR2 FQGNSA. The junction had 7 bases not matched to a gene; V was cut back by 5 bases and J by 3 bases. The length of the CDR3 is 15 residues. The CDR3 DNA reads TGTGCCAGCAGCCAAAACCGGGACAGGGGCTACGAGCAGTACTTC. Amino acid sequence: CASSQNRDRGYEQYF. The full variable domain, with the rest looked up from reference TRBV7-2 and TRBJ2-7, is GAGVSQSPSNKVTEKGKDVELRCDPISGHTALYWYRQSLGQGLEFLIYFQGNSAPDKSGLPSDRFSAERTGGSVSTLTIQRTQQEDSAVYLCASSQNRDRGYEQYFGPGTRLTVT.

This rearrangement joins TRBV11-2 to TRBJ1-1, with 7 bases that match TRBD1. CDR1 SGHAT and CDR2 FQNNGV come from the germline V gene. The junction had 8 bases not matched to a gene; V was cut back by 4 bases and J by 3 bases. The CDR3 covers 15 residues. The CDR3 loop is CASSSRYQGDTEAFF. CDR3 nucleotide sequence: TGTGCCAGCAGCTCTCGATATCAGGGGGACACTGAAGCTTTCTTT. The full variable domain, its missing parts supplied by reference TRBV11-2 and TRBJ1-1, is EAGVAQSPRYKIIEKRQSVAFWCNPISGHATLYWYQQILGQGPKLLIQFQNNGVVDDSQLPKDRFSAERLKGVDSTLKIQPAKLEDSAVYLCASSSRYQGDTEAFFGQGTRLTVV.

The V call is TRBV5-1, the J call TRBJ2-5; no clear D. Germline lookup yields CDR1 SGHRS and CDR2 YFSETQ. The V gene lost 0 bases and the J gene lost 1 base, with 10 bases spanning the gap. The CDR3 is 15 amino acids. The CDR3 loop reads CASSLGWHSQETQYF. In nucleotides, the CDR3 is TGCGCCAGCAGCTTGGGGTGGCACAGCCAAGAGACCCAGTACTTC.

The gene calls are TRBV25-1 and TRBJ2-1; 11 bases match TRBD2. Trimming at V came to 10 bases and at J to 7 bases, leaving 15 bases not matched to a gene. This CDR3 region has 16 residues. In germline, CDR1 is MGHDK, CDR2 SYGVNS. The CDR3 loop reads CATLKSGTSGENEQFF. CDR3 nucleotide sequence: TGTGCCACCCTGAAAAGCGGGACTAGCGGAGAAAATGAGCAGTTCTTC.

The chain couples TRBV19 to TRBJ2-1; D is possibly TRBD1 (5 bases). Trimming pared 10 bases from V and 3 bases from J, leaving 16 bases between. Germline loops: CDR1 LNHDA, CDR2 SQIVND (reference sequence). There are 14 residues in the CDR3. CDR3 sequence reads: CATTQTGIYNEQFF. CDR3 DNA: TGTGCCACCACGCAAACAGGAATCTACAATGAGCAGTTCTTC.

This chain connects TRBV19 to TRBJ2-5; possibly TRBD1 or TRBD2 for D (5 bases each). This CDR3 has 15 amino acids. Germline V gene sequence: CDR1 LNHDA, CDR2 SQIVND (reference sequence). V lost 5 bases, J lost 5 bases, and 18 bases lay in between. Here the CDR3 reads CASSAGTGPGETQYF. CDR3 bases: TGTGCCAGTAGTGCCGGGACCGGGCCGGGGGAGACCCAGTACTTC.

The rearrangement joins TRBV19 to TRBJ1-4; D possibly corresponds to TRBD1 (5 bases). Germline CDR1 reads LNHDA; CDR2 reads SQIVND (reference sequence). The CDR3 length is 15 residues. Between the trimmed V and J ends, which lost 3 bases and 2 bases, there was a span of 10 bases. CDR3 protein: CASSINAGTNEKLFF. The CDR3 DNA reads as TGTGCCAGTAGTATTAATGCAGGGACTAATGAAAAACTGTTTTTT.

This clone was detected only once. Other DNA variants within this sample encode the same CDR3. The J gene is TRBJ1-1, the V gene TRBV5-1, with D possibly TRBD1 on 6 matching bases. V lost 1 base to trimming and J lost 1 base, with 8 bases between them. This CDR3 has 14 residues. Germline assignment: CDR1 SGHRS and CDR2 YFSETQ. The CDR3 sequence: CASSLSQGNTEAFF. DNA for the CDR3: TGCGCCAGCAGCTTGTCACAGGGGAACACTGAAGCTTTCTTT.

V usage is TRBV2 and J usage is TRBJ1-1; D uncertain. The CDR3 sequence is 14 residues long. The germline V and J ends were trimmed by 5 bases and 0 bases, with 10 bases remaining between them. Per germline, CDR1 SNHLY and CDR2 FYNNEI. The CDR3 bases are TGTGCCAGCAGTAACCCTCTGATGAACACTGAAGCTTTCTTT. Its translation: CASSNPLMNTEAFF.

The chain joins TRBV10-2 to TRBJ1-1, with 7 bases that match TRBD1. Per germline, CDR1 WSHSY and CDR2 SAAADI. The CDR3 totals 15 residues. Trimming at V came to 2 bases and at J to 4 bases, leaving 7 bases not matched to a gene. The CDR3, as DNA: TGCGCCAGCAGTGAGAGAAACAGGGGCTTCACTGAAGCTTTCTTT. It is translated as CASSERNRGFTEAFF.

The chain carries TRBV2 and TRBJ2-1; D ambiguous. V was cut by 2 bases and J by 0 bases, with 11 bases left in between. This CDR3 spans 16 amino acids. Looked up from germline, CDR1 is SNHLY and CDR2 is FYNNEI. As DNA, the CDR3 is TGTGCCAGCAGTGAAAGGCCCGTAAGCTCCTACAATGAGCAGTTCTTC. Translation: CASSERPVSSYNEQFF.

CDR3 DNA: TGTGCCAGCAGCTTACCCGCCGGGACAGGGGCTAATGGCTACACCTTC. Its protein is CASSLPAGTGANGYTF. The chain recombines TRBV7-9 with TRBJ1-2, with TRBD1 identical over 10 bases. The CDR3 has 16 residues. V shed 2 bases, J shed 6 bases, and the junction held 9 bases outside the gene matches. Germline V gene lookup returns CDR1 SEHNR and CDR2 FQNEAQ (reference sequence).

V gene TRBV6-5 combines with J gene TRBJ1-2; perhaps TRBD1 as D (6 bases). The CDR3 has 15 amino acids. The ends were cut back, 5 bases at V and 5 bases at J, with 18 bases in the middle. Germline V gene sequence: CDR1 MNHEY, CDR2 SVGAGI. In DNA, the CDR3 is TGTGCCAGCAGTCCCATACAGGGAGGAAGTTATGGCTACACCTTC. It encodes CASSPIQGGSYGYTF.

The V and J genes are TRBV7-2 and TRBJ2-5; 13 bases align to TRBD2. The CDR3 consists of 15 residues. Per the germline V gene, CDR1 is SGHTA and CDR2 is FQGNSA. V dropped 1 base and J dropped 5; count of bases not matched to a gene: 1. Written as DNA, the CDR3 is TGTGCCAGCAGCTTAGGGGGACTAGCGGGGGAGACCCAGTACTTC. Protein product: CASSLGGLAGETQYF.

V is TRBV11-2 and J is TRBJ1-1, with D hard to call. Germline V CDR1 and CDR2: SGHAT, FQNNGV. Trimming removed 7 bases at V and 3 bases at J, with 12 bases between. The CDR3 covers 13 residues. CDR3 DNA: TGTGCCAGCAACCACGACGGGTACACTGAAGCTTTCTTT. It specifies CASNHDGYTEAFF.

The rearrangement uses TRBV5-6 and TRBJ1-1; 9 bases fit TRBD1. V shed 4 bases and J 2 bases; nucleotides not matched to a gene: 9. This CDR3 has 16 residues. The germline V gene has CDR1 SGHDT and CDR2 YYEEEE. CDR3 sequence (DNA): TGTGCCAGCAGCCGGACCGGGACAGGGATTAACACTGAAGCTTTCTTT. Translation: CASSRTGTGINTEAFF.

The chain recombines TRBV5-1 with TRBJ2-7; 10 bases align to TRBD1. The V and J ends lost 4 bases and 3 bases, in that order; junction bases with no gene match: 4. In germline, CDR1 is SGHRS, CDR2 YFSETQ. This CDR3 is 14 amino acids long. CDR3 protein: CASSKGQGIYEQYF. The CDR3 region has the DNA TGCGCCAGCAGCAAGGGACAGGGGATCTACGAGCAGTACTTC.

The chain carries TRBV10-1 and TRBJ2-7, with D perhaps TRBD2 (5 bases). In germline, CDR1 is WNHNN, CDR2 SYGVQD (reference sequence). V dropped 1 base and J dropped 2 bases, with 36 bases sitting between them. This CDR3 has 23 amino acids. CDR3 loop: CASSEFAPREQSAEQPPTYEQYF. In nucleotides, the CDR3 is TGCGCCAGCAGTGAGTTCGCCCCTCGGGAACAATCAGCCGAACAGCCTCCAACCTACGAGCAGTACTTC.

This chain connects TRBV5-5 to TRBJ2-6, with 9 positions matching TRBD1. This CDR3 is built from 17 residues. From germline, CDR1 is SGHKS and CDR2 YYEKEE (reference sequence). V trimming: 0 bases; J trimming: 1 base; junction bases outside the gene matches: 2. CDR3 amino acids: CASSLVDRGSGANVLTF. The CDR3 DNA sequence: TGTGCCAGCAGCTTGGTGGACAGGGGTTCTGGGGCCAACGTCCTGACTTTC.

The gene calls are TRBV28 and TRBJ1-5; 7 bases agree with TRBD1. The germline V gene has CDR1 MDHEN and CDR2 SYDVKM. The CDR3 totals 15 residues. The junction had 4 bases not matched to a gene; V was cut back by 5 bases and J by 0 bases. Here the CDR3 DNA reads TGTGCCAGCAGTCCGGGACAGCATAGCAATCAGCCCCAGCATTTT. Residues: CASSPGQHSNQPQHF.

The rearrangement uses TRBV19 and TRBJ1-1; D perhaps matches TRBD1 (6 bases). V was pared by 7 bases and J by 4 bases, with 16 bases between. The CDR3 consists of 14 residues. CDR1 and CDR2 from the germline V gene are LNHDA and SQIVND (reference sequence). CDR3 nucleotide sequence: TGTGCCAGTACCTCCGAGGGGGAGGGCACTGAAGCTTTCTTT. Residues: CASTSEGEGTEAFF.